These 8 T cell receptor beta chains were all obtained from the same sample, sequenced in a study of shared clonotypes between healthy human individuals. Here immunoSEQ multiplex PCR was the method, and the copy in TCRdb shows in-frame clones only, minus some. The sample includes some 630,000 clones, 72% of them seen just once. The sample consisted of memory CD4+ T cells sorted from blood. Subset indicated: CD45RA-negative fraction. All receptors come from a woman between 25 and 40 years old in good health.

The chain employs TRBV27 and TRBJ1-4; weak D call: TRBD1 (6 bases). This CDR3 region has 15 residues. From germline, CDR1 is MNHEY and CDR2 SMNVEV (reference sequence). Deletions cut 7 bases from V and 0 bases from J, with 12 bases between. CDR3 nucleotide sequence: TGTGCCAGCACCTCCTCAGGGGCAACTAATGAAAAACTGTTTTTT. Amino acid sequence: CASTSSGATNEKLFF. Variable domain in full (rest from reference TRBV27 and TRBJ1-4): EAQVTQNPRYLITVTGKKLTVTCSQNMNHEYMSWYRQDPGLGLRQIYYSMNVEVTDKGDVPEGYKVSRKEKRNFPLILESPSPNQTSLYFCASTSSGATNEKLFFGSGTQLSVL.

The chain employs TRBV29-1 and TRBJ2-7; D uncertain. The germline gives CDR1 SQVTM, CDR2 ANQGSEA. This CDR3 is 10 amino acids long. Trimming shortened V by 7 bases and J by 3 bases, and 7 bases separated the two germline ends. The CDR3 DNA reads as TGCAGCGCTCACAGCTACGAGCAGTACTTC. Amino acids: CSAHSYEQYF.

As concerns this clone: The junction shows a germline mismatch at one end, possibly a read error. This chain connects TRBV7-2 to TRBJ2-7; 12 nucleotides agree with TRBD1. The CDR3 is 19 amino acids. CDR1 is SGHTA and CDR2 is FQGNSA in the germline V gene. CDR3 nucleotides: TGTGCCAGCAGCTTAGTAGGGACAGGGGGCGGCGGGAGGGCCTATGAGCAGTACTTC. Protein: CASSLVGTGGGGRAYEQYF.

The CDR3 here is CASSFPGLAEQFF. Written as DNA, the CDR3 is TGTGCCAGCAGTTTTCCCGGCCTAGCTGAGCAGTTCTTC. V usage is TRBV28 and J usage is TRBJ2-1; possibly TRBD2 for D (5 bases). Looked up from germline, CDR1 is MDHEN and CDR2 is SYDVKM. V was shortened by 3 bases and J by 9 bases, with 12 bases between the two germline ends. There are 13 residues in the CDR3.

This clone was detected once. DNA for the CDR3: TGTGCCAGCAGTTCCGGCGGTTGGCTAGCGGGAAACAGGGAGCTGTTTTTT. Translated: CASSSGGWLAGNRELFF. V and J are TRBV28 and TRBJ2-2; 9 nucleotides agree with TRBD2. Germline V CDR1 and CDR2: MDHEN, SYDVKM. J was trimmed by 9 bases and V by 4 bases; bases with no gene match: 15. The CDR3 spans 17 residues.

The J gene is TRBJ2-5, the V gene TRBV28, with TRBD1 identical over 7 bases. V lost 11 bases, J lost 2 bases, and 5 bases stayed unmatched. The germline gives CDR1 MDHEN, CDR2 SYDVKM. This CDR3 spans 12 amino acids. The CDR3 loop reads CAWGQPQETQYF. CDR3 bases: TGTGCCTGGGGACAGCCACAAGAGACCCAGTACTTC.

A word on this clone: Other DNA variants within this sample encode the same CDR3. The chain recombines TRBV11-2 with TRBJ2-6; D perhaps matches TRBD2 (6 bases). V dropped 0 bases and J dropped 0 bases, with 6 bases sitting between them. Germline V gene lookup returns CDR1 SGHAT and CDR2 FQNNGV. The CDR3 covers 16 residues. In DNA, the CDR3 is TGTGCCAGCAGCTTAGACGGGAGCTCTGGGGCCAACGTCCTGACTTTC. Its protein product is CASSLDGSSGANVLTF.

The CDR3 nucleotides read TGTGCCAGCTCACCGGTCAGGGGGTACCAAGAGACCCAGTACTTC. Encoded protein: CASSPVRGYQETQYF. The chain employs TRBV18 and TRBJ2-5; 7 nucleotides align to TRBD1. The germline CDR1 and CDR2 sequences are KGHSH and LQKENI. J lost 0 bases, V lost 3 bases, and 4 bases had no gene match. There are 15 residues in the CDR3.